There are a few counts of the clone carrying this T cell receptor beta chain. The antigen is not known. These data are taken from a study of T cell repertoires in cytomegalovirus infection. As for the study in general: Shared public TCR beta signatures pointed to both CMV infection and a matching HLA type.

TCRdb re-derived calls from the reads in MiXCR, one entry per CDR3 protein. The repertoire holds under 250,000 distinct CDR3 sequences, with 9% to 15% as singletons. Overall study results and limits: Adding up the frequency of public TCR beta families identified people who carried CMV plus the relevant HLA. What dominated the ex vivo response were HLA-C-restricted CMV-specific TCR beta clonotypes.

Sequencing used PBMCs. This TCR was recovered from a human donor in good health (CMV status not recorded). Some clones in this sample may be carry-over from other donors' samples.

The DNA for the CDR3 is TGTGCCAGCTCACCCGGGAACGGCTACGAGCAGTACTTC. Its protein is CASSPGNGYEQYF. The chain recombines TRBV18 with TRBJ2-7; perhaps TRBD2 as D (5 bases). The CDR3 has 13 amino acids. The V end was cut by 3 bases, the J end by 3 bases, with 9 bases between. Germline values: CDR1 KGHSH, CDR2 LQKENI.